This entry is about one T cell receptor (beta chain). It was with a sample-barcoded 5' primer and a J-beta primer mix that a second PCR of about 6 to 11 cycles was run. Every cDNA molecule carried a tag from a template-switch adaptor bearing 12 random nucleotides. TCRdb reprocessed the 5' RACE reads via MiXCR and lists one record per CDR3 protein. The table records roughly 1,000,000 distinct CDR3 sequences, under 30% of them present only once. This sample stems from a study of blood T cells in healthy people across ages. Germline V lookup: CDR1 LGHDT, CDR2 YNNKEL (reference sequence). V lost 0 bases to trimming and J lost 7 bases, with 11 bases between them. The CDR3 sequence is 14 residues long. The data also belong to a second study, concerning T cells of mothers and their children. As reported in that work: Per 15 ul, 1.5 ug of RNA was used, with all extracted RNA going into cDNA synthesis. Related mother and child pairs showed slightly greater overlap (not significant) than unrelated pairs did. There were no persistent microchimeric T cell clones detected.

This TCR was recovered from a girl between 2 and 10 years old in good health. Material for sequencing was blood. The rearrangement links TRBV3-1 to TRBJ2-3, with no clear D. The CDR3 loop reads CASSQDFGWNTQYF. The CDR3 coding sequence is TGTGCCAGCAGCCAAGATTTCGGCTGGAATACGCAGTATTTT.